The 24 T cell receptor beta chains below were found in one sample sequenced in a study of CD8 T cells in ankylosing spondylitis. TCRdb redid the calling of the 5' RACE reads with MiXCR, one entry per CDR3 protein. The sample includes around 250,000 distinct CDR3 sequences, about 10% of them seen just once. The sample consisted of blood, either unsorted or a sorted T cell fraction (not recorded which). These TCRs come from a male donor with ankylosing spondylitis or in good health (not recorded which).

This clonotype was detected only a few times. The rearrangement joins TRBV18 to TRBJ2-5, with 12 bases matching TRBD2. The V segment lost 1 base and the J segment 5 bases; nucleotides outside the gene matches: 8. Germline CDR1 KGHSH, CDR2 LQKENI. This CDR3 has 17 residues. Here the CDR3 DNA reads TGTGCCAGCTCACCACGAACTAGCGGGAGGACTTGGGAGACCCAGTACTTC. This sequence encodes CASSPRTSGRTWETQYF.

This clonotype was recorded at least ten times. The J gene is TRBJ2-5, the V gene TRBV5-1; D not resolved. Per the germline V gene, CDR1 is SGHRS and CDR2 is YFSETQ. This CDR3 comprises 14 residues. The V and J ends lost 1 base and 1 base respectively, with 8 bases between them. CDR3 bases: TGCGCCAGCAGCTTGCGGTCGGCCCAAGAGACCCAGTACTTC. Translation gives CASSLRSAQETQYF.

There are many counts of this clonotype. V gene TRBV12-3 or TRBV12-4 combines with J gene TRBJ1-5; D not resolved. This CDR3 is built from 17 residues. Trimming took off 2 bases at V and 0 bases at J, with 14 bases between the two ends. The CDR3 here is CASSLWAALHSNQPQHF. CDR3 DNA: TGTGCCAGCAGTTTATGGGCAGCCCTACATAGCAATCAGCCCCAGCATTTT.

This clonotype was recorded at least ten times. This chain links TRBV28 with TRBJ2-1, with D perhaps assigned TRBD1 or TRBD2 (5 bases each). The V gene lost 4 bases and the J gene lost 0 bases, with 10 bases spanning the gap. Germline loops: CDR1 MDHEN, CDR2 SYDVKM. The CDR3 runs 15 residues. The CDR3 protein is CASSWDGDSYNEQFF. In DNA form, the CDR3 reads TGTGCCAGCAGTTGGGACGGTGACTCCTACAATGAGCAGTTCTTC.

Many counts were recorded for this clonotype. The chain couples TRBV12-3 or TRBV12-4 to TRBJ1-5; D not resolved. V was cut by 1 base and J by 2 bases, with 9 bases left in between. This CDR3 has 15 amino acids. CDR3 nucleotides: TGTGCCAGCAGTTTAGAACGTGGCCGCAATCAGCCCCAGCATTTT. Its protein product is CASSLERGRNQPQHF.

CDR3 sequence: CATSSRTSGAYNEQFF. The CDR3 nucleotides read TGTGCCACCAGCAGCCGAACTAGCGGAGCTTACAATGAGCAGTTCTTC. V gene TRBV15 combines with J gene TRBJ2-1; 8 positions agree with TRBD2. Per the germline V gene, CDR1 is LNHNV and CDR2 is YYDKDF (reference sequence). V was clipped by 3 bases and J by 4 bases; unmatched bases: 8. This CDR3 contains 16 residues.

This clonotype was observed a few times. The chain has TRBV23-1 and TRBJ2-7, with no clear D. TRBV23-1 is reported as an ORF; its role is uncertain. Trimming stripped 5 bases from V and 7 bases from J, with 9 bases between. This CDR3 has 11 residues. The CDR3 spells CASSEIWEQYF. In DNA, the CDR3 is TGCGCCAGCAGTGAGATTTGGGAGCAGTACTTC.

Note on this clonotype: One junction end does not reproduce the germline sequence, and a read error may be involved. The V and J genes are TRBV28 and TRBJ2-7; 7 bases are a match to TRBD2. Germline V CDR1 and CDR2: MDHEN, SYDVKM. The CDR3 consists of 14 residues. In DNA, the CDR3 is TGTGCCAGCAGTTTGGTCAGCGGGGCCTACGGGCAGTACTTC. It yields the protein CASSLVSGAYGQYF.

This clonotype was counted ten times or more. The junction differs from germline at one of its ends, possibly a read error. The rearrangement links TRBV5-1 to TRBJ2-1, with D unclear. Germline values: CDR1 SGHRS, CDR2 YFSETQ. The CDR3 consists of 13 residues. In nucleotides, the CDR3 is TGCGCCAGCAGGTTGGCCAGGAACAATGAGCAGTTCTTC. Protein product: CASRLARNNEQFF.

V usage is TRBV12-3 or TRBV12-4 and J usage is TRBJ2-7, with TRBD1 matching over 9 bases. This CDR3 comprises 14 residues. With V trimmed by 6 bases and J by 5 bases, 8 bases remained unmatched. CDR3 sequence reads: CASRLRTGVDEQYF. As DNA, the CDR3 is TGTGCCAGCAGACTTAGGACAGGGGTTGACGAGCAGTACTTC.

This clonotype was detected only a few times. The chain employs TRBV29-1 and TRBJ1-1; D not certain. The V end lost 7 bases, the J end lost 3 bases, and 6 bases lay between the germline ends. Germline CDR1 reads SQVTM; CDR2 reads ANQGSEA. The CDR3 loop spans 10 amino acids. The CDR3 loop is CSALHTEAFF. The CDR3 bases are TGCAGCGCCCTACACACTGAAGCTTTCTTT.

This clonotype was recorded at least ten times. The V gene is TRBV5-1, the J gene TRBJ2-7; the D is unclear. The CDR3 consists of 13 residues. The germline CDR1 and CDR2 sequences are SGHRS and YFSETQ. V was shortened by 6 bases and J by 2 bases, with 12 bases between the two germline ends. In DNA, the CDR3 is TGCGCCAGCAACTCGGGCGGAACCTACGAGCAGTACTTC. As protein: CASNSGGTYEQYF.

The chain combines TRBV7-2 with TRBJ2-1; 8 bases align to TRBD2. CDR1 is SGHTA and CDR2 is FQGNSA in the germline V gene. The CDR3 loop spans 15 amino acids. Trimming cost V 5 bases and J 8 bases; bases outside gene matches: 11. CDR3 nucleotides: TGTGCCAGCAGCGCCCCCGGGACTAGTGTCCATGAGCAGTTCTTC. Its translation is CASSAPGTSVHEQFF.

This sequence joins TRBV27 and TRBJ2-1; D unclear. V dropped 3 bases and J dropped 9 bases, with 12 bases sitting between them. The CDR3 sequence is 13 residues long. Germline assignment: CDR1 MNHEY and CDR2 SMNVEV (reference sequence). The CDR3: CASSFTFFGEQFF. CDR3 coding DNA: TGTGCCAGCAGTTTTACCTTCTTCGGTGAGCAGTTCTTC.

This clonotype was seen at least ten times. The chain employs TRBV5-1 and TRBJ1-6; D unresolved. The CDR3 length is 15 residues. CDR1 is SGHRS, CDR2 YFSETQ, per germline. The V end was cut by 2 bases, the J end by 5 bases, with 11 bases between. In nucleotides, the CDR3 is TGCGCCAGCAGCTTTGGGTCGGGCGATAATTCACCCCTCCACTTT. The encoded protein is CASSFGSGDNSPLHF.

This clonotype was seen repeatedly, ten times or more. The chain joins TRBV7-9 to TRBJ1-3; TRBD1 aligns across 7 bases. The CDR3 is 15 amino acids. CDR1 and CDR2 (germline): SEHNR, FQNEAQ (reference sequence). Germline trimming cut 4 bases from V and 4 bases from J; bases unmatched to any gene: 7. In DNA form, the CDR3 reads TGTGCCAGCAGCTCCCTCAGGGGGGCAGGAAACACCATATATTTT. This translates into CASSSLRGAGNTIYF.

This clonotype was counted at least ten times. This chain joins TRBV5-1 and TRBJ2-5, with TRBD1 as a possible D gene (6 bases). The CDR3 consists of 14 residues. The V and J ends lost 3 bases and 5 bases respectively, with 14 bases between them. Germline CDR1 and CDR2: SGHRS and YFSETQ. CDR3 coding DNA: TGCGCCAGCAGCTCGAGGACAGCGAGGGAGACCCAGTACTTC. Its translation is CASSSRTARETQYF.

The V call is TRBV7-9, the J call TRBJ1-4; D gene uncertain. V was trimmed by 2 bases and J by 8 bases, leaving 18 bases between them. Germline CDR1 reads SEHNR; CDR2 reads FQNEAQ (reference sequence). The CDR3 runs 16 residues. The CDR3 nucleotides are TGTGCCAGCAGCTTAAACGTCGCAGGCGCGGGGGAAAAACTGTTTTTT. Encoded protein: CASSLNVAGAGEKLFF. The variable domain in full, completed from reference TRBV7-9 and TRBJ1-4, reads DTGVSQNPRHKITKRGQNVTFRCDPISEHNRLYWYRQTLGQGPEFLTYFQNEAQLEKSRLLSDRFSAERPKGSFSTLEIQRTEQGDSAMYLCASSLNVAGAGEKLFFGSGTQLSVL.

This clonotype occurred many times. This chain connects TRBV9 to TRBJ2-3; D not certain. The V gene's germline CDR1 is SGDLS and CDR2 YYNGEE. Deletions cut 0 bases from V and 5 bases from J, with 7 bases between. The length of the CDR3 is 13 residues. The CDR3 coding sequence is TGTGCCAGCAGCGTAGATTGGATAGATACGCAGTATTTT. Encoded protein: CASSVDWIDTQYF.

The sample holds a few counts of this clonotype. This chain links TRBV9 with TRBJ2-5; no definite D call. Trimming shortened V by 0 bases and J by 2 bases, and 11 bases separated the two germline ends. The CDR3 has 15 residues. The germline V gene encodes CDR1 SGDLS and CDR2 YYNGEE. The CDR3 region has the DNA TGTGCCAGCAGCGTAGAATCTCGTCCTCAAGAGACCCAGTACTTC. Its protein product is CASSVESRPQETQYF.

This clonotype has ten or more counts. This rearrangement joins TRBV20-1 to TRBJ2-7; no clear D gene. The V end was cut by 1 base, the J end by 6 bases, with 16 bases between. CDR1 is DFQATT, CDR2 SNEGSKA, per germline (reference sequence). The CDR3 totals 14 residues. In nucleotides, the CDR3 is TGCAGTGCTAGAGCACTGCCTAGACAAATCGAGCAGTACTTC. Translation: CSARALPRQIEQYF.

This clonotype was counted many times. CDR3 sequence: CASSDSPIRVGYGYTF. The CDR3 DNA reads as TGTGCCAGCAGCGATAGCCCGATTAGGGTAGGATATGGCTACACCTTC. V is TRBV6-1 and J is TRBJ1-2, with D unresolved. This CDR3 is 16 amino acids long. Trimming stripped 6 bases from V and 5 bases from J, with 22 bases between. The germline V gene has CDR1 MNHNS and CDR2 SASEGT.

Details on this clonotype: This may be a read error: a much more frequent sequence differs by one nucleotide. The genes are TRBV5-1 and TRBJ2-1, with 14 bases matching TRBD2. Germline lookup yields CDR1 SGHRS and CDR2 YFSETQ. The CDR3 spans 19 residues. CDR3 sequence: CVSSVSGTSGRSYYNEQFF. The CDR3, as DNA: TGCGTCAGCAGCGTGTCCGGGACTAGCGGGAGAAGTTACTACAATGAGCAGTTCTTC.

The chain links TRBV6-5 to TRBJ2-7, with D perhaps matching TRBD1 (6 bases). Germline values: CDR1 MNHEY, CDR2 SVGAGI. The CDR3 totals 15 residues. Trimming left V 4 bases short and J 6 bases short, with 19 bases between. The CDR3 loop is CASSSSGTKKSEQYF. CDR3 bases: TGTGCCAGCAGTTCCTCCGGGACAAAGAAAAGCGAGCAGTACTTC.